This entry lists 19 T cell receptor beta chains sequenced from one sample in a study of T cell changes during pregnancy in multiple sclerosis. Assay used: immunoSEQ multiplex PCR; TCRdb lists only in-frame clones, some missing. The repertoire has 70,000 or so clones, approximately 90% of them found once; the top ten carry roughly 1.3%. The sequencing here drew on peripheral blood, taken in the third trimester of pregnancy. All receptors derive from a female donor with multiple sclerosis, enrolled in a pregnancy study.

The rearrangement joins TRBV5-1 to TRBJ1-1, with D perhaps matching TRBD1 (6 bases). Germline V gene sequence: CDR1 SGHRS, CDR2 YFSETQ. This CDR3 is built from 16 residues. Deletions cut 4 bases from V and 5 bases from J, with 21 bases between. The CDR3 loop is CASSGGDHREGTEAFF. The CDR3 coding sequence is TGCGCCAGCAGCGGAGGGGACCACAGGGAGGGGACTGAAGCTTTCTTT.

As DNA, the CDR3 is TGTGCCAGCAGCCGCCGGACTAGCGGGGCATACGAGCAGTACTTC. Translating it yields CASSRRTSGAYEQYF. J is TRBJ2-7 and V is TRBV7-2; 12 bases align to TRBD2. After removal of 5 bases from V and 4 bases from J, the junction contained 6 bases not matched to a gene. This CDR3 has 15 residues. The germline gives CDR1 SGHTA, CDR2 FQGNSA.

The chain recombines TRBV5-4 with TRBJ1-2; TRBD1 matches at 9 bases. CDR1 SGHNT and CDR2 YYREEE come from the germline V gene (reference sequence). This CDR3 spans 14 amino acids. Unmatched junction bases numbered 9, after V lost 5 bases and J lost 7 bases. The CDR3 coding sequence is TGTGCCAGCAGGGGGACAGGGACCACTCTTGGCTACACCTTC. It yields the protein CASRGTGTTLGYTF. The variable domain in full, completed from reference TRBV5-4 and TRBJ1-2, reads ETGVTQSPTHLIKTRGQQVTLRCSSQSGHNTVSWYQQALGQGPQFIFQYYREEENGRGNFPPRFSGLQFPNYSSELNVNALELDDSALYLCASRGTGTTLGYTFGSGTRLTVV.

The V gene is TRBV11-2, the J gene TRBJ2-2; TRBD1 agrees at 8 bases. The J segment lost 0 bases and the V segment lost 5 bases, leaving 5 bases of the junction unmatched. This CDR3 is built from 16 residues. The V gene's germline CDR1 is SGHAT and CDR2 FQNNGV. CDR3 bases: TGTGCCAGCAGCGTGACGACAGGGGCGAACACCGGGGAGCTGTTTTTT. It codes for CASSVTTGANTGELFF.

The chain links TRBV9 to TRBJ1-1; perhaps TRBD1 as D (5 bases). V lost 3 bases to trimming and J lost 5 bases, with 17 bases between them. This CDR3 region has 15 residues. Looked up from germline, CDR1 is SGDLS and CDR2 is YYNGEE. CDR3 sequence: CASSDLARGGTEAFF. DNA for the CDR3: TGTGCCAGCAGCGATTTGGCCCGGGGGGGGACTGAAGCTTTCTTT.

This rearrangement joins TRBV4-3 to TRBJ2-4, with 8 bases matching TRBD2. Looked up from germline, CDR1 is LGHNA and CDR2 is YSLEER. Losses at the gene ends were 2 bases for V and 4 bases for J; bases not matched to a gene: 7. The CDR3 consists of 16 residues. This CDR3 reads CASSQSFLAGKNIQYF. The CDR3 bases are TGCGCCAGCAGCCAAAGCTTCTTAGCGGGGAAAAACATTCAGTACTTC.

This chain uses TRBV10-3 with TRBJ2-1, with a possible D match to TRBD2 (5 bases). Germline-derived CDR1 and CDR2 are ENHRY and SYGVKD. The CDR3 has 13 residues. The V end lost 10 bases, the J end lost 3 bases, and 13 bases lay between the germline ends. The CDR3 here is CATTDSVYNEQFF. The CDR3 DNA follows: TGTGCCACCACGGACTCTGTCTACAATGAGCAGTTCTTC.

In this sample, this clone turned up once. This sequence joins TRBV5-4 and TRBJ2-2, with D possibly being TRBD1 (8 bases). The CDR3 is 15 amino acids. Trimming left V 2 bases short and J 5 bases short, with 13 bases between. CDR1 is SGHNT and CDR2 is YYREEE in the germline V gene (reference sequence). The CDR3 DNA reads as TGTGCCAGCAGCTTCGGACAGGGAGGGACCGGGGAGCTGTTTTTT. The encoded protein is CASSFGQGGTGELFF.

V gene TRBV19 combines with J gene TRBJ2-2, with D possibly being TRBD1 (6 bases). Trimming cost V 6 bases and J 0 bases, with 14 bases left between them. Germline V gives CDR1 LNHDA, CDR2 SQIVND (reference sequence). This CDR3 has 16 amino acids. CDR3 nucleotide sequence: TGTGCCAGTAGACGGGACATCTTCGCGAACACCGGGGAGCTGTTTTTT. This codes for CASRRDIFANTGELFF.

The CDR3 bases are TGTGCCAGCAGTGTACACCCGACAGTCCAGAACACTGAAGCTTTCTTT. Translating gives CASSVHPTVQNTEAFF. The J gene is TRBJ1-1, the V gene TRBV6-6; weak D call: TRBD1 (5 bases). V was pared by 5 bases and J by 1 base, with 17 bases between. Germline V gene data show CDR1 as MNHNY and CDR2 as SVGAGI (reference sequence). The CDR3 totals 16 residues.

There are many counts of this clone. The chain is built from TRBV7-2 and TRBJ1-2; D gene uncertain. Per the germline V gene, CDR1 is SGHTA and CDR2 is FQGNSA. V dropped 2 bases and J dropped 6 bases, with 10 bases sitting between them. This CDR3 is built from 13 residues. CDR3 in amino acids: CASSLWGGHGYTF. CDR3 coding DNA: TGTGCCAGCAGCTTATGGGGAGGCCATGGCTACACCTTC.

The chain is built from TRBV19 and TRBJ2-1, with 10 positions matching TRBD2. The V segment lost 2 bases and the J segment 9 bases; nucleotides outside the gene matches: 7. The CDR3 is made up of 15 amino acids. Germline V gene sequence: CDR1 LNHDA, CDR2 SQIVND (reference sequence). CDR3 amino acids: CASSILSSGGLEQFF. In nucleotides, the CDR3 is TGTGCCAGTAGTATACTTTCTAGCGGGGGTCTTGAGCAGTTCTTC.

V usage is TRBV5-4 and J usage is TRBJ1-6, with TRBD1 as a possible D gene (5 bases). Between the trimmed V and J ends, which lost 4 bases and 10 bases, there was a span of 18 bases. CDR1 is SGHNT and CDR2 is YYREEE in the germline V gene (reference sequence). This CDR3 comprises 15 residues. The CDR3 loop reads CASSLRDAAGSPLHF. CDR3 DNA sequence: TGTGCCAGCAGCCTTAGGGACGCCGCGGGATCACCCCTCCACTTT.

This clone is a singleton in its sample. The chain couples TRBV2 to TRBJ1-1, with D tentatively TRBD1 (6 bases). This CDR3 has 15 amino acids. CDR1 and CDR2 (germline): SNHLY, FYNNEI. With 7 bases removed from V and 0 bases from J, the gap between germline ends came to 15 bases. Here the CDR3 DNA reads TGTGCCAGCAACCAGGGACAATTCATGAACACTGAAGCTTTCTTT. Its translation: CASNQGQFMNTEAFF.

DNA for the CDR3: TGTGCCAGCTCACCAAATCTAGCGGGGTACGGGTACGAGCAGTACTTC. It encodes CASSPNLAGYGYEQYF. The gene calls are TRBV18 and TRBJ2-7, with TRBD2 identical over 9 bases. J gave up 4 bases and V 2 bases, and 9 bases lay outside the gene matches. The CDR3 totals 16 residues. Looked up from germline, CDR1 is KGHSH and CDR2 is LQKENI.

The chain carries TRBV28 and TRBJ2-2; 8 bases map to TRBD1. V lost 4 bases to trimming and J lost 1 base; unmatched junction nucleotides: 2. CDR3 length equals 15 residues. The germline V gene encodes CDR1 MDHEN and CDR2 SYDVKM. Written as DNA, the CDR3 is TGTGCCAGCAGTTCGACAGGGGAGAACACCGGGGAGCTGTTTTTT. This encodes CASSSTGENTGELFF.

The chain is built from TRBV5-6 and TRBJ1-2; D possibly corresponds to TRBD1 (5 bases). Germline CDR1 and CDR2: SGHDT and YYEEEE. This CDR3 is built from 14 residues. V lost 4 bases and J 3 bases, leaving 13 bases between the germline ends. CDR3 DNA: TGTGCCAGCAGCCCGACAGACCCATACTATGGCTACACCTTC. Amino acids: CASSPTDPYYGYTF.

CDR3 coding DNA: TGCGCCAGCAGTCAATTGGTGGACAGCCCCACAGATACGCAGTATTTT. Translating gives CASSQLVDSPTDTQYF. The chain couples TRBV23-1 to TRBJ2-3; TRBD1 is a possible D gene (6 bases). TRBV23-1 is an open reading frame whose function is uncertain. This CDR3 comprises 16 residues. V gave up 1 base and J gave up 2 bases, with 13 bases separating them.

The chain combines TRBV5-1 with TRBJ1-2, with D maybe TRBD1 (5 bases). The CDR3 runs to 13 residues. CDR1 and CDR2 (germline): SGHRS, YFSETQ. Trimming took 0 bases from V and 5 from J, leaving 8 bases between them. The CDR3 sequence is CASSLVQGYGYTF. The CDR3 DNA is TGCGCCAGCAGCTTGGTCCAGGGATATGGCTACACCTTC.